The rows below give T cell receptor beta chains drawn from one sample of a study of breast tumors, draining lymph nodes, adjacent tissues. TCRdb re-called the multiplex PCR reads with MiXCR, one entry per CDR3 protein. The sample contains about 47,000 distinct CDR3 sequences, 23% of which appear only once. Sequencing was done on a sample of breast tumor tissue. Source of these receptors: a female donor with breast cancer. Some clones in this sample may be carry-over from other donors' samples. CDR3s include the opening cysteine and the closing phenylalanine or tryptophan. A D gene is named only where the DNA matches it firmly. The size field is filled for only some rows; it gives once, few, many or a size class.

NA many TRBJ2-3 TRBV4-2 CASSQENFLISTDTQYF TGTGCCAGCAGCCAAGAGAACTTTCTTATCTCCACAGATACGCAGTATTTT
TRBD2 NA TRBJ2-1 TRBV11-3 CASSPTSGGSYNEQFF TGTGCCAGCAGCCCGACTAGCGGGGGCTCTTACAATGAGCAGTTCTTC
TRBD1 medium-sized TRBJ1-2 TRBV12-3/TRBV12-4 CASSLITGAWGYTF TGTGCCAGCAGTTTGATAACAGGGGCTTGGGGCTACACCTTC
TRBD1 many TRBJ2-1 TRBV27 CASESPGQGNEQFF TGTGCCAGTGAATCACCGGGACAGGGGAATGAGCAGTTCTTC
NA many TRBJ2-3 TRBV7-2 CASSSSSVTDTQYF TGTGCCAGCAGCTCCAGTAGCGTGACAGATACGCAGTATTTT
NA many TRBJ1-5 TRBV6-2/TRBV6-3 CASSFSGNQPQHF TGTGCCAGCAGTTTTTCAGGGAACCAGCCCCAGCATTTT
NA many TRBJ2-2 TRBV12-3/TRBV12-4 CASIKGHANTGELFF TGTGCCAGCATCAAAGGGCACGCGAACACCGGGGAGCTGTTTTTT
TRBD2 NA TRBJ2-1 TRBV10-1 CASSEIGSGGRKFF TGCGCCAGCAGTGAGATCGGTAGCGGGGGGAGAAAGTTCTTC
NA many TRBJ2-3 TRBV9 CASGVTDTQYF TGTGCCAGCGGGGTTACAGATACGCAGTATTTT
TRBD1 many TRBJ1-4 TRBV6-1 CASIPGGEVEKLFF TGTGCCAGCATTCCAGGGGGCGAGGTTGAAAAACTGTTTTTT
TRBD1 NA TRBJ1-6 TRBV3-1 CASSQVGQGKSPLHF TGTGCCAGCAGCCAAGTAGGACAGGGAAAGTCACCCCTCCACTTT
NA many TRBJ1-2 TRBV19 CASTYIRSGTDYGYTF TGTGCCAGTACGTATATAAGATCGGGCACAGACTATGGCTACACCTTC
TRBD2 many TRBJ2-7 TRBV18 CASSPPTGNSGSYEQYF TGTGCCAGCTCACCACCCACAGGGAATAGCGGGAGTTACGAGCAGTACTTC
NA many TRBJ2-7 TRBV20-1 CSASRTHNEQYF TGCAGTGCTTCCCGCACACATAACGAGCAGTACTTC
TRBD2 many TRBJ2-5 TRBV29-1 CSVDSLREVGETQYF TGCAGCGTTGACTCCCTGCGGGAGGTTGGAGAGACCCAGTACTTC
TRBD2 many TRBJ2-1 TRBV6-1 CASRGTSAYNEQFF TGTGCCAGCAGGGGGACTAGCGCCTACAATGAGCAGTTCTTC
NA many TRBJ2-2 TRBV4-1 CASSHPGLDGELFF TGCGCCAGCAGCCATCCGGGGCTCGACGGGGAGCTGTTTTTT
NA many TRBJ1-2 TRBV20-1 CSARTNVGYGYTF TGCAGTGCTAGAACGAACGTGGGTTATGGCTACACCTTC
TRBD1 many TRBJ1-2 TRBV3-1 CASSYRGRFVGYTF TGTGCCAGCAGCTACAGGGGGCGCTTCGTTGGCTACACCTTC
TRBD1 many TRBJ1-6 TRBV5-4 CASRPDRAYNSPLHF TGTGCCAGCAGGCCCGACAGGGCCTATAATTCACCCCTCCACTTT
TRBD2 many TRBJ2-7 TRBV6-6 CASRETSGPSYEQYF TGTGCCAGCAGAGAAACTAGCGGCCCCTCCTACGAGCAGTACTTC
NA once TRBJ1-6 TRBV28 CASSFTLAGYYNPPLHF TGTGCCAGCAGTTTTACCTTGGCAGGGTACTATAATCCACCCCTCCACTTT
TRBD1 many TRBJ2-7 TRBV25-1 CASSDFPSAGTGAYEQYF TGTGCCAGCAGTGACTTTCCTTCCGCCGGGACAGGGGCCTACGAGCAGTACTTC
NA many TRBJ1-4 TRBV19 CASSRRGQGTVSNEKLFF TGTGCCAGTAGTAGGCGTGGGCAGGGTACAGTCTCTAATGAAAAACTGTTTTTT
NA many TRBJ2-7 TRBV7-8 CASSLGAGINEQYF TGTGCCAGCAGCTTAGGGGCAGGGATAAACGAGCAGTACTTC
TRBD1 NA TRBJ2-1 TRBV2 CASSENWTGGPFF TGTGCCAGCAGCGAAAACTGGACAGGGGGGCCATTCTTC
TRBD1 many TRBJ2-7 TRBV20-1 CSANPGQGYEQYF TGCAGTGCGAACCCGGGACAGGGCTACGAGCAGTACTTC
NA many TRBJ1-5 TRBV6-6 CASSDGQYNQPQHF TGTGCCAGCAGCGACGGGCAGTACAATCAGCCCCAGCATTTT
TRBD2 few TRBJ2-1 TRBV6-4 CASSDSLAVSSYNEQFF TGTGCCAGCAGTGACAGCCTAGCGGTTAGCTCCTACAATGAGCAGTTCTTC
TRBD2 many TRBJ2-1 TRBV14 CASSQFSGAGNEQFF TGTGCCAGCAGCCAATTTAGCGGGGCCGGCAATGAGCAGTTCTTC
TRBD1 NA TRBJ2-2 TRBV29-1 CSVGQENTGELFF TGCAGCGTCGGACAGGAGAACACCGGGGAGCTGTTTTTT
TRBD2 many TRBJ2-5 TRBV20-1 CSASVAGTPETQYF TGCAGTGCTAGTGTAGCGGGGACGCCCGAGACCCAGTACTTC
NA many TRBJ2-5 TRBV5-5 CASSSRSQETQYF TGTGCCAGCAGCAGTCGAAGCCAAGAGACCCAGTACTTC
NA many TRBJ1-2 TRBV11-2 CASSLEANYGYTF TGTGCCAGCAGCTTAGAAGCTAACTATGGCTACACCTTC
NA many TRBJ1-2 TRBV6-6 CASSTHEKNYGYTF TGTGCCAGCAGTACCCACGAGAAGAACTATGGCTACACCTTC